Described below is a single T cell receptor (beta chain) sequence and its context. The data originate from a study of blood T cell repertoires in COVID-19. Overall study: PBMCs, B-cell-depleted T cells, or T cells were the source of the cDNA or gDNA that made up the material.

This CDR3 spans 14 amino acids. The germline V gene has CDR1 SGHAT and CDR2 FQNNGV. V lost 5 bases and J lost 5; bases outside the gene matches: 4. Libraries were prepared by immunoSEQ multiplex PCR; TCRdb keeps only in-frame clonotypes and omits some of them. The table includes tens of thousands of clones, roughly 83% detected once. The TCR originated in a woman older than 75 with active or convalescent COVID-19. The chain carries TRBV11-2 and TRBJ2-3; 10 bases are a match to TRBD1. Sequencing was done on a sample of peripheral blood. CDR3 loop: CASSDRGHGDTQYF. CDR3 nucleotide sequence: TGTGCCAGCAGCGACAGGGGGCATGGAGATACGCAGTATTTT.